This T cell receptor (beta chain) is drawn from a study of T cells in women clearing cervical HPV infection. At the level of the study: Case blood drawn at lesion detection; control blood after infection cleared. Only a few women had HLA typing results available.

Sequencing used immunoSEQ multiplex PCR; TCRdb keeps in-frame clones, though not all of them. This sample's table reports approximately 41,000 clones. This CDR3 spans 13 amino acids. The V end lost 3 bases, the J end lost 6 bases, and 11 bases lay between the germline ends. Germline CDR1 SGHRS, CDR2 YFSETQ. Comment on this clone: The antigen is not known. The CDR3 end falls 3 residues outside the read, so it is completed with the germline J gene.

Study-wide results and caveats: CIN3+ cases had significantly higher TCR repertoire richness than controls, but evenness did not differ.

The TCR was taken from a woman aged 18 to 75 with a cervical HPV16 infection that either progressed to CIN3+ or cleared (not recorded which). V gene TRBV5-1 combines with J gene TRBJ2-3, with a possible D match to TRBD2 (5 bases). Sequenced input: blood buffy coat. The chain's CDR3 is CASSSGSRDTQYF. The CDR3 DNA, read in part, is TGCGCCAGCAGCTCGGGGTCGCGTGATACG.